The entry below describes one T cell receptor (beta chain). The antigen remains undetermined. These data belong to a study of shared clonotypes between healthy human individuals. Findings and limits, study-wide: With four donors compared, around 4.7% of naive CD4 clonotypes were shared.

Profiling relied on immunoSEQ multiplex PCR, and the TCRdb table lists in-frame clones only, not all of them. The sample lists approximately 99,000 clones, 68% seen once, with roughly 22% in the top ten. V gave up 4 bases and J gave up 5 bases; unmatched junction bases: 1. The CDR3 contains 14 residues. Germline V gives CDR1 SEHNR, CDR2 FQNEAQ (reference sequence). The sample taken for sequencing was memory CD8+ T cells sorted from blood. Subset here: CD45RO+ cells pooled with CCR7-negative TemRA cells. V is TRBV7-9 and J is TRBJ1-4, with 10 bases that match TRBD1. This TCR derives from a woman aged 30 to 39 in good health. CDR3: CASSSGQGNEKLFF. The CDR3 coding sequence is TGTGCCAGCAGCTCGGGACAGGGGAATGAAAAACTGTTTTTT.